Below are 6 T cell receptor beta chains sequenced from a single sample in a study of cytomegalovirus exposure and HLA in healthy donors. Primers included in the PCR were 60 Vbeta and 13 Jbeta primers. Assay used: immunoSEQ multiplex PCR; TCRdb lists only in-frame clones, some missing. The sample lists 130,000 to 150,000 clones, 76% seen once, with approximately 4% in the top ten. The sample was PBMCs. These receptors were taken from a man between 18 and 35 years old in good health and CMV-seronegative.

Details on this clone: Its ends do not fully match the called genes, so a read error is possible. V and J are TRBV5-1 and TRBJ2-1; D is perhaps TRBD1 or TRBD2 (5 bases each). Germline CDR1 reads SGHRS; CDR2 reads YFSETQ. The CDR3 consists of 16 residues. The CDR3, as DNA: TGCGCCAGCAGTTTGGGGGTCGGGGTCATCCCCAATGAGCAGTTCTTC. Protein sequence: CASSLGVGVIPNEQFF.

The chain employs TRBV9 and TRBJ2-1; 9 bases agree with TRBD2. Losses at the gene ends were 3 bases for V and 8 bases for J; bases not matched to a gene: 9. Germline V gives CDR1 SGDLS, CDR2 YYNGEE. The CDR3 length is 15 residues. CDR3 sequence (DNA): TGTGCCAGCAGCGGGGAGGAAGCGGGGGGACATGAGCAGTTCTTC. Translation gives CASSGEEAGGHEQFF.

V usage is TRBV2 and J usage is TRBJ2-7; 11 bases align to TRBD1. Unmatched junction bases numbered 7, after V lost 5 bases and J lost 4 bases. The CDR3 is made up of 15 amino acids. Germline CDR1 and CDR2: SNHLY and FYNNEI. The CDR3 nucleotides are TGTGCCAGCAGTAAGCCGGGGACAGGGGGATACGAGCAGTACTTC. Its translation: CASSKPGTGGYEQYF.

The rearrangement uses TRBV18 and TRBJ1-5; D not resolved. The germline V gene encodes CDR1 KGHSH and CDR2 LQKENI. Between the trimmed V and J ends, which lost 1 base and 3 bases, there was a span of 19 bases. The CDR3 has 18 amino acids. CDR3 in amino acids: CASSPRVVSGYYNQPQHF. The DNA of the CDR3 is TGTGCCAGCTCACCACGTGTGGTCTCGGGTTACTACAATCAGCCCCAGCATTTT.

The V and J genes are TRBV18 and TRBJ2-2; 11 bases fit TRBD2. The CDR3 contains 17 residues. Germline V CDR1 and CDR2: KGHSH, LQKENI. V was pared by 3 bases and J by 6 bases, with 9 bases of the junction left unmatched. CDR3 sequence: CASSPQTSGRVSGELFF. Written as DNA, the CDR3 is TGTGCCAGCTCACCGCAAACTAGCGGGAGAGTGTCCGGGGAGCTGTTTTTT.

This clone has a handful of counts. V is TRBV4-2 and J is TRBJ2-3, with TRBD2 matching 8 bases. The CDR3 is 15 amino acids. The J segment lost 4 bases and the V segment lost 0 bases, leaving 3 bases of the junction unmatched. Looked up from germline, CDR1 is LGHNA and CDR2 is YNFKEQ. CDR3 amino acids: CASSQDRGGPDTQYF. CDR3 in DNA: TGTGCCAGCAGCCAAGATCGGGGGGGCCCAGATACGCAGTATTTT.